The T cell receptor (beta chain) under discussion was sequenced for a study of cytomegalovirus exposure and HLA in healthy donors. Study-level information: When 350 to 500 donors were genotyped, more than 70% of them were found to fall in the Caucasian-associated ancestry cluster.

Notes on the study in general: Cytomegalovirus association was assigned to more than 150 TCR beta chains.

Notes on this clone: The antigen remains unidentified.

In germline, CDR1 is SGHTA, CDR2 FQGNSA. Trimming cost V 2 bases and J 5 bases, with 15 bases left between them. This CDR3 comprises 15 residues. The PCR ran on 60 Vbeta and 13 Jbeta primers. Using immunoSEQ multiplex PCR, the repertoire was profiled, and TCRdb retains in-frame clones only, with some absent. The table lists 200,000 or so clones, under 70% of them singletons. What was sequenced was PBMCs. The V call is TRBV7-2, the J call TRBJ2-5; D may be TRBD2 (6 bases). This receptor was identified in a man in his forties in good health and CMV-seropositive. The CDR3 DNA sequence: TGTGCCAGCAGCTTACTCCCCACTAGCAGGGAGACCCAGTACTTC. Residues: CASSLLPTSRETQYF.